Presented here are 23 T cell receptor beta chains from one specimen sequenced in a study of cytomegalovirus exposure and HLA in healthy donors. PCR primers comprised 60 Vbeta and 13 Jbeta primers. Repertoires were generated with immunoSEQ multiplex PCR, while TCRdb's copy carries only in-frame clones and drops some. Of about 150,000 clones in the sample, 79% were seen once. Source material: PBMCs. Every receptor here comes from a human donor in good health.

V usage is TRBV14 and J usage is TRBJ2-1; D is possibly TRBD1 (7 bases). V lost 4 bases and J lost 8, with 18 bases in between. Germline CDR1 reads SGHDN; CDR2 reads FVKESK. The CDR3 covers 15 residues. The CDR3 DNA is TGTGCCAGCAGCCGGGCCAGGAGGGGGCTCGATGAGCAGTTCTTC. Its translation is CASSRARRGLDEQFF.

The chain is built from TRBV19 and TRBJ2-7; possibly TRBD2 for D (6 bases). The CDR3 runs to 14 residues. Germline CDR1 reads LNHDA; CDR2 reads SQIVND (reference sequence). With 3 bases removed from V and 3 bases from J, the gap between germline ends came to 12 bases. The CDR3 is CASSMGGLYYEQYF. The CDR3 coding sequence is TGTGCCAGTAGTATGGGGGGACTCTACTACGAGCAGTACTTC. Variable domain in full (rest from reference TRBV19 and TRBJ2-7): DGGITQSPKYLFRKEGQNVTLSCEQNLNHDAMYWYRQDPGQGLRLIYYSQIVNDFQKGDIAEGYSVSREKKESFPLTVTSAQKNPTAFYLCASSMGGLYYEQYFGPGTRLTVT.

The chain couples TRBV19 to TRBJ1-6, with 7 bases identical to TRBD1. The J segment lost 2 bases and the V segment lost 5 bases, leaving 6 bases of the junction unmatched. The CDR3 has 16 amino acids. From germline, CDR1 is LNHDA and CDR2 SQIVND (reference sequence). This CDR3 reads CASSHRGLPYNSPLHF. The CDR3 DNA reads as TGTGCCAGTAGTCACAGGGGATTGCCCTATAATTCACCCCTCCACTTT.

This chain joins TRBV27 and TRBJ2-3; 9 nucleotides agree with TRBD2. CDR1 is MNHEY, CDR2 SMNVEV, per germline (reference sequence). V lost 4 bases and J lost 2; bases outside the gene matches: 4. This CDR3 contains 15 residues. The CDR3 DNA sequence: TGTGCCAGCAGTTCACCGGGACTAGCCACAGATACGCAGTATTTT. This sequence encodes CASSSPGLATDTQYF.

The chain joins TRBV2 to TRBJ2-7; tentatively, D is TRBD2 (5 bases). V was trimmed by 6 bases and J by 0 bases, leaving 12 bases between them. The CDR3 is made up of 14 amino acids. Germline-derived CDR1 and CDR2 are SNHLY and FYNNEI. The CDR3 sequence is CASRGGPFSYEQYF. In DNA, the CDR3 is TGTGCCAGCAGAGGCGGGCCGTTCTCCTACGAGCAGTACTTC.

The chain carries TRBV30 and TRBJ2-1, with a weak D call TRBD1 (5 bases). Trimming took 3 bases from V and 4 from J, leaving 10 bases between them. Germline CDR1 reads GTSNPN; CDR2 reads SVGIG (reference sequence). The CDR3 totals 13 residues. In DNA form, the CDR3 reads TGTGCCTGGAGACAGGAGATTTACAATGAGCAGTTCTTC. Translation: CAWRQEIYNEQFF.

The chain links TRBV10-1 to TRBJ1-2, with 8 bases that match TRBD1. Per the germline V gene, CDR1 is WNHNN and CDR2 is SYGVQD (reference sequence). The CDR3 runs 12 residues. J lost 8 bases, V lost 9 bases, and 8 bases had no gene match. The CDR3 sequence is CASIQGARGYTF. The CDR3 nucleotides are TGCGCCAGTATCCAGGGGGCAAGGGGCTACACCTTC.

The chain has TRBV5-1 and TRBJ1-2, with TRBD1 matching 7 bases. Per germline, CDR1 SGHRS and CDR2 YFSETQ. The CDR3 sequence is 13 residues long. V shed 4 bases, J shed 8 bases, and the junction held 8 bases outside the gene matches. The CDR3 loop is CASSPFSGGGYTF. CDR3 DNA: TGCGCCAGCAGCCCTTTCTCAGGGGGAGGCTACACCTTC. Filled out from reference TRBV5-1 and TRBJ1-2, the complete variable domain reads KAGVTQTPRYLIKTRGQQVTLSCSPISGHRSVSWYQQTPGQGLQFLFEYFSETQRNKGNFPGRFSGRQFSNSRSEMNVSTLELGDSALYLCASSPFSGGGYTFGSGTRLTVV.

CDR3 coding DNA: TGTGCCAGCAGCTCACGGCGGACAGCCTCCCCCTACGAGCAGTACTTC. This gives the protein CASSSRRTASPYEQYF. J is TRBJ2-7 and V is TRBV13; TRBD1 is a possible D gene (6 bases). The CDR3 loop spans 16 amino acids. Germline V gene data show CDR1 as PRHDT and CDR2 as FYEKMQ (reference sequence). V lost 4 bases to trimming and J lost 2 bases, with 18 bases between them.

The CDR3 region has the DNA TGTGCCAGCAGCTTAGGTCAAGCGGCCTACGAGCAGTACTTC. Translated, it gives CASSLGQAAYEQYF. This rearrangement joins TRBV7-9 to TRBJ2-7; possible D gene TRBD2, 5 bases. The germline CDR1 and CDR2 sequences are SEHNR and FQNEAQ (reference sequence). This CDR3 contains 14 residues. Trimming left V 1 base short and J 2 bases short, with 9 bases between.

The chain recombines TRBV6-5 with TRBJ1-2; D call uncertain. Germline lookup yields CDR1 MNHEY and CDR2 SVGAGI. The CDR3 loop spans 13 amino acids. V was cut by 6 bases and J by 3 bases, with 11 bases left in between. CDR3: CASRPDGDYGYTF. The CDR3 coding sequence is TGTGCCAGCAGGCCCGACGGAGACTATGGCTACACCTTC.

The chain employs TRBV6-6 and TRBJ2-2; D may be TRBD2 (5 bases). The CDR3 consists of 15 residues. The germline V gene encodes CDR1 MNHNY and CDR2 SVGAGI (reference sequence). Trimming cost V 3 bases and J 4 bases, with 12 bases left between them. DNA for the CDR3: TGTGCCAGCAGTTATCGAGCTGAGGGCACCGGGGAGCTGTTTTTT. Translating gives CASSYRAEGTGELFF.

The chain carries TRBV25-1 and TRBJ1-4; TRBD1 matches at 7 bases. J lost 8 bases, V lost 3 bases, and 12 bases had no gene match. Germline CDR1 and CDR2: MGHDK and SYGVNS. This CDR3 is 16 amino acids long. The CDR3 here is CASSDPPGTVEEKLFF. CDR3 DNA: TGTGCCAGCAGTGACCCCCCCGGGACAGTGGAGGAAAAACTGTTTTTT.

A few counts support this clone. The chain employs TRBV19 and TRBJ1-5; D might be TRBD1 (6 bases). Germline V lookup: CDR1 LNHDA, CDR2 SQIVND (reference sequence). V lost 5 bases, J lost 6 bases, and 14 bases lay in between. This CDR3 comprises 14 residues. In DNA form, the CDR3 reads TGTGCCAGTAGTTACGGCAGGGGTGGTCAGCCCCAGCATTTT. This translates into CASSYGRGGQPQHF.

The chain joins TRBV6-1 to TRBJ1-1, with no clear D. The CDR3 totals 15 residues. Germline values: CDR1 MNHNS, CDR2 SASEGT. The germline V and J ends were trimmed by 6 bases and 3 bases, with 17 bases remaining between them. The CDR3 spells CASRMESLRDTEAFF. The DNA for the CDR3 is TGTGCCAGCAGGATGGAGTCCCTCCGGGACACTGAAGCTTTCTTT.

This sequence joins TRBV6-5 and TRBJ1-5; D is unresolved. Trimming stripped 5 bases from V and 2 bases from J, with 7 bases between. CDR1 and CDR2 (germline): MNHEY, SVGAGI. CDR3 length equals 13 residues. CDR3 nucleotide sequence: TGTGCCAGCAGTCTGCAGGGCAATCAGCCCCAGCATTTT. This encodes CASSLQGNQPQHF.

This rearrangement joins TRBV5-1 to TRBJ2-2, with 11 positions matching TRBD2. Germline V gene data show CDR1 as SGHRS and CDR2 as YFSETQ. The trim removed 0 bases at V and 6 bases at J, leaving 10 bases unmatched. This CDR3 comprises 18 residues. This CDR3 is CASSLGPELAGVSGELFF. Written as DNA, the CDR3 is TGCGCCAGCAGCTTGGGCCCCGAACTAGCGGGAGTTTCCGGGGAGCTGTTTTTT. The entire variable domain, with the rest obtained from reference TRBV5-1 and TRBJ2-2, is as follows: KAGVTQTPRYLIKTRGQQVTLSCSPISGHRSVSWYQQTPGQGLQFLFEYFSETQRNKGNFPGRFSGRQFSNSRSEMNVSTLELGDSALYLCASSLGPELAGVSGELFFGEGSRLTVL.

This clone has only a few counts. This chain uses TRBV19 with TRBJ1-5, with D possibly being TRBD1 (6 bases). CDR3 length: 16 residues. Trimming stripped 7 bases from V and 6 bases from J, with 22 bases between. Per germline, CDR1 LNHDA and CDR2 SQIVND (reference sequence). The CDR3 DNA follows: TGTGCCAGTACCTTCCAGGGGTCCCCCATGAGTCAGCCCCAGCATTTT. Translating it yields CASTFQGSPMSQPQHF.

The chain joins TRBV5-6 to TRBJ2-2, with 11 bases matching TRBD1. CDR3 length equals 16 residues. The germline V gene encodes CDR1 SGHDT and CDR2 YYEEEE. V shed 2 bases, J shed 5 bases, and the junction held 5 bases outside the gene matches. The CDR3 here is CASSFTGTGGTGELFF. CDR3 nucleotides: TGTGCCAGCAGCTTTACCGGGACAGGGGGTACCGGGGAGCTGTTTTTT.

This clone has only a few counts. This chain connects TRBV7-9 to TRBJ2-7, with D possibly being TRBD1 (6 bases). The CDR3 runs to 15 residues. V lost 3 bases to trimming and J lost 5 bases, with 17 bases between them. Per germline, CDR1 SEHNR and CDR2 FQNEAQ (reference sequence). The CDR3 sequence is CASSLLTGPVDEQYF. The CDR3 DNA sequence: TGTGCCAGCAGCTTGCTGACAGGTCCGGTCGACGAGCAGTACTTC.

The chain is built from TRBV5-6 and TRBJ2-7; tentatively, D is TRBD2 (5 bases). Germline values: CDR1 SGHDT, CDR2 YYEEEE. The ends were cut back, 2 bases at V and 6 bases at J, with 12 bases in the middle. The CDR3 contains 13 residues. This CDR3 reads CASSFPGDLEQYF. Here the CDR3 DNA reads TGTGCCAGCAGCTTTCCCGGGGATCTCGAGCAGTACTTC.

The chain has TRBV5-1 and TRBJ2-1, with TRBD2 identical over 10 bases. Trimming at V came to 0 bases and at J to 8 bases, leaving 5 bases not matched to a gene. The CDR3 loop spans 15 amino acids. Germline V CDR1 and CDR2: SGHRS, YFSETQ. CDR3 sequence reads: CASSLGSGGAYEQFF. The CDR3 region has the DNA TGCGCCAGCAGCTTGGGGAGCGGGGGGGCCTATGAGCAGTTCTTC.

This chain joins TRBV6-5 and TRBJ2-7, with a possible D match to TRBD1 (6 bases). The CDR3 is 13 amino acids. Germline-derived CDR1 and CDR2 are MNHEY and SVGAGI. The CDR3 DNA is TGTGTCGTAACAAGGGGGTTAGGCTACGAGCAGTACTTC. It yields the protein CVVTRGLGYEQYF.